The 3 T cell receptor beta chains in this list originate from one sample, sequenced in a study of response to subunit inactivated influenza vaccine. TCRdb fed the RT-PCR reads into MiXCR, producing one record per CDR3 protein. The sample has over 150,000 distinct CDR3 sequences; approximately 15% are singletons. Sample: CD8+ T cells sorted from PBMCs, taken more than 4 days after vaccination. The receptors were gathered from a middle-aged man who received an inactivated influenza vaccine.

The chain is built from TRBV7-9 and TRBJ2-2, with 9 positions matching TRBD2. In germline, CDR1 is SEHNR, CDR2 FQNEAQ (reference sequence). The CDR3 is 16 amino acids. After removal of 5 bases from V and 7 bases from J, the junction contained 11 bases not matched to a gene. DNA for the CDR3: TGTGCCAGCAGCCCTGGGGCTAGCGGGAAGGTCGGGGAGCTGTTTTTT. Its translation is CASSPGASGKVGELFF.

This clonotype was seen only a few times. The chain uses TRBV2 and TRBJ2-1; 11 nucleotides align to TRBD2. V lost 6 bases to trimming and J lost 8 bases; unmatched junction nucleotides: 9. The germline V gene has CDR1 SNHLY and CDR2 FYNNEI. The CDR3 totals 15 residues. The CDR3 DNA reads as TGTGCCAGCAGCGAAACTAGCGGGAGTTACTATGAGCAGTTCTTC. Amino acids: CASSETSGSYYEQFF.

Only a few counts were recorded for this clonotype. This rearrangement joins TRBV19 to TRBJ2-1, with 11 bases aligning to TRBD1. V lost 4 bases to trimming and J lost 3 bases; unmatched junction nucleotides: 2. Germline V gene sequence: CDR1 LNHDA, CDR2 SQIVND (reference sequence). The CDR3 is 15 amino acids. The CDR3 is CASSTGTGGYNEQFF. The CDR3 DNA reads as TGTGCCAGTAGTACCGGGACAGGGGGCTACAATGAGCAGTTCTTC.